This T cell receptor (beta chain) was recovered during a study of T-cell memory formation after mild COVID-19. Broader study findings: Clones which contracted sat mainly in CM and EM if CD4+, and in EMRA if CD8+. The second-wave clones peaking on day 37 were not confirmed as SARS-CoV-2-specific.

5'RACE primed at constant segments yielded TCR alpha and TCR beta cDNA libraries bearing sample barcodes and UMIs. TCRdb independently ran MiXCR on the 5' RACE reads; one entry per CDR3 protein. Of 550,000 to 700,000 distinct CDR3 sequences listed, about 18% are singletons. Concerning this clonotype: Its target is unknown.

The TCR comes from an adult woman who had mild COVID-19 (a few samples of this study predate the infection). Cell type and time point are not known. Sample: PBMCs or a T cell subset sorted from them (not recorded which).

CDR3 sequence (DNA): TGCAGCGTTGGAATAGGACAGGGTGGGGACGAGCAGTACTTC. Amino acid sequence: CSVGIGQGGDEQYF. J is TRBJ2-7 and V is TRBV29-1; 8 bases map to TRBD1. V was clipped by 4 bases and J by 5 bases; unmatched bases: 10. Germline V gene lookup returns CDR1 SQVTM and CDR2 ANQGSEA. This CDR3 has 14 amino acids.